This entry lists 2 T cell receptor beta chains sequenced from one sample in a study of neoadjuvant anti-PD-1 for oral cavity cancer. Sequencing was performed with immunoSEQ multiplex PCR; in TCRdb, only in-frame clones are kept and a portion is missing. The sample records around 60,000 clones, around 85% being singletons. The sample in question was PBMCs, obtained before nivolumab (anti-PD-1) treatment. These receptors were collected from a person aged 35-79 years with oral cavity squamous cell carcinoma.

The J gene is TRBJ1-1, the V gene TRBV7-9, with D perhaps matching TRBD1 (5 bases). CDR3 length: 12 amino acids. Germline V gives CDR1 SEHNR, CDR2 FQNEAQ (reference sequence). Trimming removed 3 bases from V and 10 bases from J, with 12 bases in between. CDR3 DNA: TGTGCCAGCAGCTTTGGGGCGAGTCCAGCTTTCTTT. Its translation is CASSFGASPAFF. Using reference TRBV7-9 and TRBJ1-1 for the parts outside the CDR3, the full variable domain is DTGVSQNPRHKITKRGQNVTFRCDPISEHNRLYWYRQTLGQGPEFLTYFQNEAQLEKSRLLSDRFSAERPKGSFSTLEIQRTEQGDSAMYLCASSFGASPAFFGQGTRLTVV.

This clone was seen more than once but under ten times. In DNA, the CDR3 is TGTGCCAGCAGTGAAGTAATGGCGGGACGGAAGAACACTGAAGCTTTCTTT. Its translation: CASSEVMAGRKNTEAFF. This chain connects TRBV6-1 to TRBJ1-1; D is possibly TRBD1 (5 bases). Trimming pared 1 base from V and 1 base from J, leaving 16 bases between. Germline CDR1 MNHNS, CDR2 SASEGT. This CDR3 has 17 residues.